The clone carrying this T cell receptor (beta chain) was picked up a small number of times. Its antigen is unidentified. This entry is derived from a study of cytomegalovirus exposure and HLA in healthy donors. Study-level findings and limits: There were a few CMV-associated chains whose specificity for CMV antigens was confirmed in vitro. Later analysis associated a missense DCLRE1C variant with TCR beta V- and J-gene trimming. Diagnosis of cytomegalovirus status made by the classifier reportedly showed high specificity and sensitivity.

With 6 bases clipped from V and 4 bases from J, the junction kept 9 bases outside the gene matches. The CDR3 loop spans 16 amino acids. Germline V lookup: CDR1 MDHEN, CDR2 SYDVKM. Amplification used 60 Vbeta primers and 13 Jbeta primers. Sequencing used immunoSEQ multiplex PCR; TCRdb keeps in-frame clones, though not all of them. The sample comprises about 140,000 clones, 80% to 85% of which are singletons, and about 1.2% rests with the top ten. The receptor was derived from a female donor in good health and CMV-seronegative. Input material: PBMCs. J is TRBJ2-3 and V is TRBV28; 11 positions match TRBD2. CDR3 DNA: TGTGCCAGCAGATCCTTAGCGGGAGGGGGGGCAGATACGCAGTATTTT. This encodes CASRSLAGGGADTQYF.